This section outlines one TCR beta chain sequence together with its context. Its antigen remains undetermined. No much larger clonotype is one base removed from it; base qualities were not supplied. The sample is drawn from a study of cytomegalovirus exposure and HLA in healthy donors (dated by TCRdb to about 2017). For the study in its entirety: According to an earlier analysis of a few hundred of the donors, about 179 million T cells yielded 117 million unique TCR beta sequences and 276 Gb of sequence data. The study was designed to test whether signatures of past pathogen exposure could be identified by cataloging public T cell receptors. Donor age, sex, ethnicity and CMV serostatus were compiled alongside the repertoire data. Rather than drawing on any new phenotypic data, the later analysis identified candidate immune exposures from TCR beta sequences and the way those sequences occurred across donors. Along with the 666-subject first cohort, a separate validation cohort of over a hundred different subjects was used. An early release that covered about 600 HLA-typed donors contained approximately 300 gigabases of sequencing data and tens of millions of unique TCR sequences. HLA typing covered class I and class II loci at four-digit resolution. The number of typed donors differed by locus: 629-630 for A, B, C, DRB1 and DQB1; approximately 520 for DQA1; about 600 for DPA1; and 400 to 480 for DPB1. To decide whether each TCR beta V gene segment behaved as functional or pseudogenic, an earlier analysis of fewer than 750 of the donors relied on high-throughput TCR beta sequencing. About 5 DR-DQ haplotypes were handled as single units for association and clustering, since linkage in the cohort was strong. Among 398 genotyped donors of the cohort, an average of about 240,000 unique TCR beta nucleotide sequences were sequenced per donor, roughly 20% of them non-productive. Of the approximately 400 genotyped donors, over 65% fell in the genetic ancestry cluster associated with self-reported Caucasian donors. Genome-wide SNP genotypes for about three fifths of the roughly 670 donors were used in a later genetic analysis, which treated that subset as a discovery cohort. The study combined high-throughput TCR immunosequencing, statistical association of individual TCRs with disease status, and machine learning to predict cytomegalovirus infection status. The T cell repertoires of about 700 subjects were profiled by immunosequencing and related to cytomegalovirus serostatus. In a later analysis, previously published TCR beta repertoires from hundreds of donors were re-analyzed and high-resolution HLA genotyping was added so that TCR occurrence patterns could be studied. Every repertoire in the discovery cohort had been generated on one and the same sequencing platform. Results and caveats for the whole study, not just this receptor: Most CMV-associated TCR beta chains appeared to be HLA-restricted in a later analysis, and the HLA associations seemed to be driven largely by CMV exposure. Broadly in line with IMGT annotations, most TCR beta V segments showed up in productive rearrangements about 90% or about 30% of the time in an earlier analysis of several hundred of the donors. HLA typing was unavailable for some donors at each locus, so association tests used only the typed subset. According to a later analysis, TCR association rates differed among HLA loci, with DRB1 alleles showing the most associated TCRs and HLA-C alleles showing the fewest. Because counts were too low, fewer than 20 rarely observed V segments, including chromosome 9 orphons, were excluded from the earlier analysis of 587 of the donors. The presence/absence analyses assumed that sequencing depth was roughly uniform across donors, and that assumption may not be true. In a later analysis, HLA-associated TCR beta chains were found to be more clonally expanded and to have lower generation probabilities than equally common non-associated chains. Only TCR beta chains were sequenced in this cohort, and the absence of alpha or paired-chain data limited detectable features. A few of the identified cytomegalovirus-associated TCR beta chains were confirmed in vitro to be specific for cytomegalovirus antigens. A later analysis reported that several top co-occurrence clusters appeared linked to parvovirus B19, influenza, CMV and Epstein-Barr virus. A further reported finding was that TCR beta sequences accurately predicted the HLA-A and HLA-B alleles for most subjects in the first cohort. An association between a missense DCLRE1C variant and V-gene and J-gene trimming of TCR beta chains was found in a later genetic analysis and replicated in an independent cohort. Assigning TCR associations to individual alleles was difficult when HLA alleles, especially DR and DQ, strongly co-occurred. In the study, some 180 TCR beta chains were listed as associated with cytomegalovirus. According to a later genetic analysis, donors in an Asian-associated ancestry cluster had fewer N-insertions in productive TCRs than the roughly 660-donor mean. In a later analysis, over 15,000 TCR beta sequences were associated with specific HLA alleles at a false discovery rate of 0.05. While some public TCRs were present in many individuals, most TCR sequences turned up only very rarely across donors. Some IMGT-functional V segments, including TRBV6-2 and TRBV6-3, could not be distinguished by the 87-base-pair reads and were therefore excluded. For the cohort, immune exposure information was limited to CMV serostatus. Cytomegalovirus status was reported to be diagnosed by the classifier with high specificity and sensitivity in both the original and validation cohorts. The authors suggested that the approach could potentially be generalized to other disease states and immunological phenotypes. Correlated functional status among segregating V segments might be attributable to linkage disequilibrium, but an unknown experimental factor could not be ruled out. A cluster of highly shared sequence variants was judged likely to be a technical artifact of the sequencing pipeline.

Libraries were constructed by the immunoSEQ multiplex PCR assay. A mixture of 60 forward primers for TCR Vbeta segments and 13 reverse primers for TCR Jbeta segments was used in the multiplex PCR. A multiplex PCR assay on genomic DNA amplified the CDR3 region of rearranged TCR beta genes. On the Illumina HiSeq System, the amplified TCR beta libraries were sequenced as 87-base-pair reads. The authors' pipeline ran thus. A later analysis tallied 75 million to 85 million unique TCR beta chains across the 666 repertoires, and some 10 million of those chains were shared by two or more donors. To remove PCR and sequencing errors, raw reads were error-corrected and collapsed into unique sequences using a nearest-neighbor algorithm that merged closely related sequences. To assign V, D and J gene segments, CDR3 sequences were aligned to IMGT reference sequences. For a sequence to be retained, a match of at least six nucleotides was required to both a V gene segment and a J gene segment. Rearrangements were called productive when the CDR3 lacked stop codons and stayed in frame with V and J; all others were non-productive. CDR3 was defined by IMGT convention, running from the second conserved V-encoded cysteine to the conserved J-encoded phenylalanine. In an earlier analysis of 550 to 650 of the donors, sequences lacking an unambiguous match to a single V gene segment were excluded. An earlier analysis of approximately 590 of the donors classified V segments as functional when productive rearrangements were above 56.7% and as segregating when the standard deviation between donors was above 5%. A statistical classification framework was built for diagnosing cytomegalovirus status from the catalog of TCR beta chain sequences. In a later analysis, TCR nucleotide sequences were compared against IMGT/GENE-DB human TR gene sequences so that V and J genes could be assigned. In a later analysis, CDR3 sequences and most-parsimonious VDJ recombination scenarios were assigned using the TCRdist pipeline. A later analysis defined each TCR beta chain by its CDR3 amino acid sequence plus V-gene family, and excluded reads lacking a unique V-gene family. To address suspected cross-contamination and a sequencing artifact, a later analysis removed 592 highly shared, low-generation-probability nucleotide sequences. For each public chain, a later analysis derived a clonal expansion index from normalized ranks of inferred template counts within each repertoire. In a later analysis, generation probabilities were computed using a VDJ recombination model fitted to out-of-frame rearrangements, and the results were checked against IGoR. In a later analysis, TCR-TCR, TCR-HLA and TCR-CMV co-occurrence was scored with hypergeometric tests, and a repertoire-size bias correction was applied to TCR pairs. A later analysis estimated false discovery rates by permuting HLA or CMV assignments 20 times. In a later analysis, co-occurring TCRs were grouped using DBSCAN, with TCRdist sequence similarity added in when clustering inside HLA-allele-positive subsets. Co-occurrence clustering excluded repertoires with fewer than 30,000 or more than 120,000 public chains, plus five with anomalous nucleotide sharing. TCRdb's version of the immuneACCESS table is confined to in-frame rearrangements and falls short of the full clone set. An unresolved V gene accounts for under half of the shortfall where checked; the remainder is of unknown origin. D and trimming were read from the DNA, whereas the V and J calls and clone size are those reported in that table. The sample table shows about 160,000 clones, and 75% to 85% are seen once. Under 7.5% of the sample rests with the top ten.

The germline V gene (reference sequence) supplies CDR1 LNHNV and CDR2 YYDKDF. The CDR3 numbers 13 residues from cysteine through phenylalanine. Kept here is only the CDR3 DNA, which spans 39 bases and is read in frame from base 1. The germline ends are 8 bases apart after V is trimmed by 5 bases and J by 4 bases. The cohort comprised 666 healthy bone marrow donors. Cohort members were all nominally healthy when sampled, although unrecorded immune exposures were likely present. The donor tested CMV seropositive, placing the donor among the 289 seropositive members of the cohort. A peripheral blood sample was collected from each donor, and TCR beta sequencing was performed on peripheral blood mononuclear cells. Genomic DNA extraction from the blood cell samples was performed with the Qiagen DNeasy Blood Extraction Kit.

This clonotype was obtained from a man aged 50 to 60 in good health and CMV-seropositive. Specimen: PBMCs. This receptor chain uses TRBV15 and TRBJ1-4; the D gene assignment is ambiguous. The nucleotide sequence reads TGTGCCACCAGCGCCGGGGATAATGAAAAACTGTTTTTT. This codes for CATSAGDNEKLFF. Beyond the CDR3, the reference TRBV15 and TRBJ1-4 genes provide the residues; the full variable domain reads: DAMVIQNPRYQVTQFGKPVTLSCSQTLNHNVMYWYQQKSSQAPKLLFHYYDKDFNNEADTPDNFQSRRPNTSFCFLDIRSPGLGDTAMYLCATSAGDNEKLFFGSGTQLSVL.